The clone carrying this T cell receptor (beta chain) was counted only a few times. The data originate from a study of blood T cell repertoires in COVID-19. V was clipped by 7 bases and J by 1 base, with 13 bases between them. The CDR3 length is 14 residues. Germline V gives CDR1 LNHDA, CDR2 SQIVND (reference sequence). In the original workflow: Estimates of nucleated cell counts were drawn from the amplification of reference gene primers. Profiling relied on immunoSEQ multiplex PCR, and the TCRdb table lists in-frame clones only, not all of them. V, J and clone size are those of that table, while D and trimming were read from the DNA. In the table there are some 60,000 clones, approximately 83% of which are singletons.

Sequencing was carried out using peripheral blood. The receptor was isolated from a man between 50 and 59 years old with COVID-19, enrolled during active disease. The V gene is TRBV19, the J gene TRBJ1-1; a possible D gene is TRBD1 (5 bases). The CDR3 nucleotides are TGTGCCAGTAAGCAGGGAAAGGGGAACACTGAAGCTTTCTTT. The encoded protein is CASKQGKGNTEAFF.